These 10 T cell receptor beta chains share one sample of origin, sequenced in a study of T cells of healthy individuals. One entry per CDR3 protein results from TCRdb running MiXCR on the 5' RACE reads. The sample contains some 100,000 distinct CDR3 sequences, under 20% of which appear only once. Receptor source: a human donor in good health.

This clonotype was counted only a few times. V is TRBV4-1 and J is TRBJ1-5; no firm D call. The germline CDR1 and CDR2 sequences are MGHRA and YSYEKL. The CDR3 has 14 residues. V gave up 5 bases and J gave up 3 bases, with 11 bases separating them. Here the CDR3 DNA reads TGCGCCAGCAGCTCTCCCCAAGACAATCAGCCCCAGCATTTT. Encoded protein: CASSSPQDNQPQHF.

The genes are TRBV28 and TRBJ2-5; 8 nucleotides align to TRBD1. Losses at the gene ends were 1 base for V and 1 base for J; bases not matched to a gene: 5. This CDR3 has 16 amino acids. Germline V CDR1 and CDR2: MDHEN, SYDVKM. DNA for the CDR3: TGTGCCAGCAGTTTATCAGGGGGCGGATCCCAAGAGACCCAGTACTTC. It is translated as CASSLSGGGSQETQYF.

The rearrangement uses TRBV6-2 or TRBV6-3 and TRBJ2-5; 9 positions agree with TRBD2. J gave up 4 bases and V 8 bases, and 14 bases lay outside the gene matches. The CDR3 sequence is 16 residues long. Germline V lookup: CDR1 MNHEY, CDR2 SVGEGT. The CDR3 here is CASLPLAGGPSETQYF. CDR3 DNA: TGTGCCAGCCTCCCACTCGCGGGAGGGCCTTCAGAGACCCAGTACTTC.

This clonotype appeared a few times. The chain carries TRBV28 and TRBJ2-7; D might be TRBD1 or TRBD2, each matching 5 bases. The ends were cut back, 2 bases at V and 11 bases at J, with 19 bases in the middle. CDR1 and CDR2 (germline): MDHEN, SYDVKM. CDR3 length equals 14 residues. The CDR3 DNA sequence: TGTGCCAGCAGTTTACGGTCGGCGGACACTAGGGAGTACTTC. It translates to CASSLRSADTREYF. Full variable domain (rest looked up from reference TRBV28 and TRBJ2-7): DVKVTQSSRYLVKRTGEKVFLECVQDMDHENMFWYRQDPGLGLRLIYFSYDVKMKEKGDIPEGYSVSREKKERFSLILESASTNQTSMYLCASSLRSADTREYFGPGTRLTVT.

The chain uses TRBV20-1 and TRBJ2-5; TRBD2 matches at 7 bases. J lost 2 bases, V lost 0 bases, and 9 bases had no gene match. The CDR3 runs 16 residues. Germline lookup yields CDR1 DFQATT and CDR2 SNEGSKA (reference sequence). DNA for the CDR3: TGCAGTGCTAGAGATTTGGCGGGAGCCCCACAAGAGACCCAGTACTTC. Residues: CSARDLAGAPQETQYF.

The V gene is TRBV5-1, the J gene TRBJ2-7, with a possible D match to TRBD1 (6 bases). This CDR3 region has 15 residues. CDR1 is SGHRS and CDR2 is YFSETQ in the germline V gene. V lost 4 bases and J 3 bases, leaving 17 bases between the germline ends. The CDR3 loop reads CASSPLTGRGYEQYF. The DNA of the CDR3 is TGCGCCAGCAGCCCTCTCACAGGGCGAGGCTACGAGCAGTACTTC.

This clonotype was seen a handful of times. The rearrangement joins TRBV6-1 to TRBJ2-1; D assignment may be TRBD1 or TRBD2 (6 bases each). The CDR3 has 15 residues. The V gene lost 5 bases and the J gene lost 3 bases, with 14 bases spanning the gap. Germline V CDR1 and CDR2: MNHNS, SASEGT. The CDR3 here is CASSIRGLVYNEQFF. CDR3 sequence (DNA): TGTGCCAGCAGTATCAGGGGACTTGTCTACAATGAGCAGTTCTTC.

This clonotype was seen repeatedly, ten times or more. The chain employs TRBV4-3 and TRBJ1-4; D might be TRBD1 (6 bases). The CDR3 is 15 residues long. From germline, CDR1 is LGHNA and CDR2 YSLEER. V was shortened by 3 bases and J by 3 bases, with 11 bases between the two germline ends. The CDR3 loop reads CASSQNREPNEKLFF. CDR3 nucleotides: TGCGCCAGCAGCCAGAACAGGGAACCTAATGAAAAACTGTTTTTT.

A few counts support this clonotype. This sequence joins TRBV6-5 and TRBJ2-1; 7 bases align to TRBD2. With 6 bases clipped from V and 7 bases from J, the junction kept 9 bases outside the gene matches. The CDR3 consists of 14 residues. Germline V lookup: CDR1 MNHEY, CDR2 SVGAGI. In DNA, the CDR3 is TGTGCCAGCAGCGCAGGGTGGGGGGGTAATGAGCAGTTCTTC. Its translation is CASSAGWGGNEQFF.

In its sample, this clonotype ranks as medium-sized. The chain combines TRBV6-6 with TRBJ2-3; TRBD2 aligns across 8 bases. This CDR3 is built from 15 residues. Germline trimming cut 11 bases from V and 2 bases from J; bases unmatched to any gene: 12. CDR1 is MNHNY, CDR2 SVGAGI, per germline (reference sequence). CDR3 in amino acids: CAGSYGGGITDTQYF. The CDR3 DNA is TGTGCCGGATCATACGGGGGGGGTATCACAGATACGCAGTATTTT.